This note documents a single TCR beta chain sequence. Its antigen is undetermined. The sample comes from a study of T cell repertoires in cytomegalovirus infection. Study-wide background: In public TCR beta signatures, there were indications of both CMV infection and matching HLA type. Study conclusions and caveats: The study identified carriers of CMV plus the relevant HLA from cumulative public TCR beta family frequency. Clonotypes of TCR beta that were HLA-C-restricted and CMV-specific dominated the ex vivo response.

Each CDR3 protein gets one entry after TCRdb re-called the reads with MiXCR. The table includes about 63,000 distinct CDR3 sequences, 20% to 25% detected once. The starting material was CD8+ T cells from cultured PBMCs, obtained from culture after CMV antigen stimulation. This TCR came from a human donor in good health (CMV status not recorded). Some clones in this sample may be carry-over from other donors' samples.

CDR3: CASSPLQGVETQYF. DNA of the CDR3: TGTGCCAGCAGTCCTCTCCAGGGAGTCGAGACCCAGTACTTC. The rearrangement links TRBV28 to TRBJ2-5; TRBD1 or TRBD2 may be the D gene (5 bases each). This CDR3 is 14 amino acids long. V lost 5 bases to trimming and J lost 5 bases, with 15 bases between them. Germline assignment: CDR1 MDHEN and CDR2 SYDVKM. Drawing the rest from reference TRBV28 and TRBJ2-5, the complete variable domain is DVKVTQSSRYLVKRTGEKVFLECVQDMDHENMFWYRQDPGLGLRLIYFSYDVKMKEKGDIPEGYSVSREKKERFSLILESASTNQTSMYLCASSPLQGVETQYFGPGTRLLVL.